Each of the 23 T cell receptor beta chains below was sequenced from the same sample in a study of OX40 agonist ivuxolimab in advanced cancers. The protocol was immunoSEQ multiplex PCR, while the TCRdb copy is restricted to in-frame clones and leaves out a portion. The repertoire has under 90,000 clones, roughly 89% of them found once; the top ten carry around 2.5%. The specimen comprised CD4+ or CD8+ T cells sorted from blood, sampled in a trial of the OX40 agonist ivuxolimab. These receptors originate from an adult with an advanced solid tumor such as melanoma, head and neck, liver or kidney cancer.

The chain has TRBV30 and TRBJ1-1; 7 positions match TRBD1. The CDR3 is 13 residues long. The J segment lost 5 bases and the V segment lost 0 bases, leaving 3 bases of the junction unmatched. The germline V gene has CDR1 GTSNPN and CDR2 SVGIG (reference sequence). CDR3 residues: CAWSVPGGTEAFF. CDR3 nucleotide sequence: TGTGCCTGGAGTGTACCAGGGGGGACTGAAGCTTTCTTT.

This CDR3 reads CASTPTQVSTEAFF. CDR3 sequence (DNA): TGTGCCAGCACACCGACTCAGGTGAGCACTGAAGCTTTCTTT. The chain carries TRBV9 and TRBJ1-1; no clear D. The germline gives CDR1 SGDLS, CDR2 YYNGEE. The V end lost 6 bases, the J end lost 4 bases, and 16 bases lay between the germline ends. There are 14 residues in the CDR3.

The rearrangement links TRBV7-8 to TRBJ2-5, with a possible D match to TRBD2 (5 bases). The J call could be wrong; TRBJ2-7 is a better fit for the DNA end. CDR1 and CDR2 (germline): SGHVS, FQNEAQ. The CDR3 is 13 amino acids. CDR3 protein: CASGRGSSYEQYF. CDR3 DNA sequence: TGTGCCTCCGGGCGAGGGAGCTCCTACGAGCAGTACTTC.

This chain uses TRBV9 with TRBJ2-7; the D gene could be TRBD1 or TRBD2 (7 bases each). Germline V CDR1 and CDR2: SGDLS, YYNGEE. The CDR3 consists of 16 residues. V was shortened by 2 bases and J by 9 bases, with 24 bases between the two germline ends. The CDR3 sequence: CASSVGPGQGGAGQYF. As DNA, the CDR3 is TGTGCCAGCAGCGTGGGCCCGGGGCAGGGGGGGGCCGGGCAGTACTTC.

The rearrangement uses TRBV4-2 and TRBJ1-2; no clear D gene. CDR1 LGHNA and CDR2 YNFKEQ come from the germline V gene. Trimming cost V 0 bases and J 8 bases, with 10 bases left between them. The CDR3 is made up of 13 amino acids. The CDR3 loop reads CASSQDLVGGYTF. CDR3 in DNA: TGTGCCAGCAGCCAAGACCTCGTCGGGGGCTACACCTTC.

The V gene is TRBV19, the J gene TRBJ1-2, with 8 bases aligning to TRBD1. V shed 6 bases, J shed 1 base, and the junction held 16 bases outside the gene matches. Germline V CDR1 and CDR2: LNHDA, SQIVND (reference sequence). This CDR3 has 18 residues. The CDR3 DNA reads as TGTGCCAGTAGCCCCCGGGATCCCACAGGGGGGCTTAACTATGGCTACACCTTC. Its translation: CASSPRDPTGGLNYGYTF.

The chain employs TRBV15 and TRBJ2-7; the match to TRBD1 covers 7 bases. CDR3 size: 14 residues. With 1 base clipped from V and 4 bases from J, the junction kept 4 bases outside the gene matches. Germline loops: CDR1 LNHNV, CDR2 YYDKDF (reference sequence). The CDR3 DNA is TGTGCCACCAGCAGAGGACAGGGTGGGTACGAGCAGTACTTC. It translates to CATSRGQGGYEQYF.

The chain couples TRBV5-1 to TRBJ2-3, with a possible D match to TRBD2 (7 bases). Trimming took off 4 bases at V and 3 bases at J, with 18 bases between the two ends. There are 16 residues in the CDR3. Germline CDR1 SGHRS, CDR2 YFSETQ. The CDR3 protein is CASSPVAGRGTDTQYF. The CDR3 DNA reads as TGCGCCAGCAGCCCCGTGGCGGGGAGGGGGACAGATACGCAGTATTTT.

V gene TRBV9 combines with J gene TRBJ1-1, with unresolved D. The CDR3 is 14 amino acids. Trimming took 2 bases from V and 3 from J, leaving 11 bases between them. Germline V CDR1 and CDR2: SGDLS, YYNGEE. The CDR3 sequence is CASSVTGSDTEAFF. CDR3 bases: TGTGCCAGCAGCGTCACGGGCTCGGACACTGAAGCTTTCTTT.

The rearrangement uses TRBV19 and TRBJ2-2; 8 bases match TRBD2. CDR1 is LNHDA and CDR2 is SQIVND in the germline V gene (reference sequence). V lost 3 bases and J lost 2; bases outside the gene matches: 8. The CDR3 consists of 17 residues. The CDR3 spells CASSIALAGLNTGELFF. CDR3 nucleotides: TGTGCCAGTAGTATCGCGCTAGCGGGCCTCAACACCGGGGAGCTGTTTTTT.

V gene TRBV6-4 combines with J gene TRBJ2-1; 7 nucleotides align to TRBD1. Germline loops: CDR1 MRHNA, CDR2 SNTAGT. This CDR3 spans 17 amino acids. With V trimmed by 0 bases and J by 0 bases, 5 bases remained unmatched. As DNA, the CDR3 is TGTGCCAGCAGTGACTCAAGGGGGCTCGGCTCCTACAATGAGCAGTTCTTC. Translation: CASSDSRGLGSYNEQFF.

This sequence joins TRBV30 and TRBJ1-2, with 7 bases that match TRBD1. Per germline, CDR1 GTSNPN and CDR2 SVGIG (reference sequence). The J segment lost 11 bases and the V segment lost 3 bases, leaving 12 bases of the junction unmatched. The length of the CDR3 is 13 residues. The CDR3 loop is CAWRSSGTARYTF. CDR3 in DNA: TGTGCCTGGAGGTCGTCCGGGACAGCGAGATACACCTTC.

The chain couples TRBV30 to TRBJ2-3, with 9 bases aligning to TRBD2. Unmatched junction bases numbered 10, after V lost 5 bases and J lost 10 bases. From germline, CDR1 is GTSNPN and CDR2 SVGIG (reference sequence). This CDR3 has 13 residues. The CDR3 sequence: CAWGVITSGSQYF. DNA for the CDR3: TGTGCCTGGGGGGTTATCACTAGCGGGTCGCAGTATTTT.

The gene calls are TRBV19 and TRBJ1-1; maybe TRBD1 (6 bases). The CDR3 loop spans 14 amino acids. Per the germline V gene, CDR1 is LNHDA and CDR2 is SQIVND (reference sequence). Trimming took off 4 bases at V and 3 bases at J, with 12 bases between the two ends. DNA of the CDR3: TGTGCCAGTAGTAGTTGGACAGCCGACACTGAAGCTTTCTTT. Its translation: CASSSWTADTEAFF.

This clone was seen once. The chain uses TRBV5-1 and TRBJ2-1; no definite D call. Germline V gene lookup returns CDR1 SGHRS and CDR2 YFSETQ. This CDR3 has 15 residues. V lost 4 bases and J lost 6, with 17 bases in between. The CDR3 region is CASSPSSTAFNEQFF. Here the CDR3 DNA reads TGCGCCAGCAGCCCATCCAGCACAGCCTTCAATGAGCAGTTCTTC.

The chain is built from TRBV5-6 and TRBJ2-5; D not resolved. CDR3 length: 18 residues. V gave up 1 base and J gave up 5 bases, with 24 bases separating them. Germline values: CDR1 SGHDT, CDR2 YYEEEE. The CDR3 DNA reads as TGTGCCAGCAGCTTGTCGGGCAAGGGCAGGTCGTTGGGGGAGACCCAGTACTTC. Protein product: CASSLSGKGRSLGETQYF.

The rearrangement uses TRBV6-5 and TRBJ1-5; the match to TRBD1 covers 7 bases. Germline V gene lookup returns CDR1 MNHEY and CDR2 SVGAGI. Trimming removed 8 bases from V and 4 bases from J; junction bases left unmatched: 5. The CDR3 loop spans 13 amino acids. Here the CDR3 reads CASRQGENQPQHF. The CDR3 DNA reads TGTGCCAGCCGACAGGGTGAAAATCAGCCCCAGCATTTT.

V usage is TRBV9 and J usage is TRBJ2-1, with a possible D match to TRBD2 (5 bases). V lost 3 bases to trimming and J lost 7 bases, with 17 bases between them. Germline-derived CDR1 and CDR2 are SGDLS and YYNGEE. This CDR3 has 15 amino acids. The CDR3 here is CASSARILPGNEQFF. The CDR3 DNA sequence: TGTGCCAGCAGCGCCCGTATCCTTCCGGGGAATGAGCAGTTCTTC.

This chain connects TRBV19 to TRBJ2-5; 7 bases are shared with TRBD1. Germline V gene data show CDR1 as LNHDA and CDR2 as SQIVND (reference sequence). This CDR3 is built from 15 residues. With V trimmed by 6 bases and J by 2 bases, 9 bases remained unmatched. In DNA, the CDR3 is TGTGCCAGTAGCCCAGAGGGGGCCCTTCAAGAGACCCAGTACTTC. Protein sequence: CASSPEGALQETQYF.

This clone showed up just once. V gene TRBV29-1 combines with J gene TRBJ1-1; D is possibly TRBD1 (6 bases). The CDR3 extends over 13 amino acids. The germline V gene encodes CDR1 SQVTM and CDR2 ANQGSEA. V lost 7 bases to trimming and J lost 1 base, with 13 bases between them. CDR3 bases: TGCAGCGCCGAAGGGGGGAGGAACACTGAAGCTTTCTTT. Protein sequence: CSAEGGRNTEAFF.

This chain links TRBV28 with TRBJ1-3, with D possibly being TRBD1 (5 bases). This CDR3 is built from 15 residues. The V end was cut by 4 bases, the J end by 4 bases, with 14 bases between. Per the germline V gene, CDR1 is MDHEN and CDR2 is SYDVKM. CDR3 nucleotides: TGTGCCAGCAGTTCACCGCCCGGGACCGGAAACACCATATATTTT. This codes for CASSSPPGTGNTIYF.

V gene TRBV11-3 combines with J gene TRBJ2-7; 9 bases map to TRBD1. This CDR3 spans 16 amino acids. The junction had 11 bases not matched to a gene; V was cut back by 5 bases and J by 3 bases. Per the germline V gene, CDR1 is SGHNT and CDR2 is YENEEA. The CDR3 sequence is CASSADPGTGSYEQYF. DNA for the CDR3: TGTGCCAGCAGCGCCGATCCCGGGACAGGGAGCTACGAGCAGTACTTC.

The CDR3, as DNA: TGTGCCAGCAGCTTGGCCGCGGGAAACACCATATATTTT. The encoded protein is CASSLAAGNTIYF. The rearrangement links TRBV5-4 to TRBJ1-3; no firm D call. The CDR3 consists of 13 residues. The V end lost 0 bases, the J end lost 4 bases, and 5 bases lay between the germline ends. Germline V gives CDR1 SGHNT, CDR2 YYREEE (reference sequence).